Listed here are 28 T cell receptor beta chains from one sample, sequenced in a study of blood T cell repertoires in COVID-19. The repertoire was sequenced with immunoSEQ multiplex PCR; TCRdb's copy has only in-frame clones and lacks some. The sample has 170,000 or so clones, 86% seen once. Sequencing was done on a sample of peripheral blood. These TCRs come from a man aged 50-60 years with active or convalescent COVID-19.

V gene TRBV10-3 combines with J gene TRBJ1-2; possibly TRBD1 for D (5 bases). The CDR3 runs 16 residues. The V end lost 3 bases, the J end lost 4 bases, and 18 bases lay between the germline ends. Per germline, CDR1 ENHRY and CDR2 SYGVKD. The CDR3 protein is CAISDAGAGMVYGYTF. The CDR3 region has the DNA TGTGCCATCAGTGATGCAGGAGCAGGGATGGTCTATGGCTACACCTTC.

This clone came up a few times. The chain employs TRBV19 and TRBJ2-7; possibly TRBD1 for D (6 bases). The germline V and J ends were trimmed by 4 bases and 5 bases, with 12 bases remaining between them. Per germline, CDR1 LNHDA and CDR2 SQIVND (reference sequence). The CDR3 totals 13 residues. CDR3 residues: CASSKAGVHEQYF. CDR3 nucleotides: TGTGCCAGTAGTAAGGCAGGGGTCCACGAGCAGTACTTC.

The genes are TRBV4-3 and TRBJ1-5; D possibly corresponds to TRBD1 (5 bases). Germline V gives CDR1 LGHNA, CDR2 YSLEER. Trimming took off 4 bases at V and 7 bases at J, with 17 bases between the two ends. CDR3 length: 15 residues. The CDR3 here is CASSPGGDVKQPQHF. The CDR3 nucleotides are TGCGCCAGCAGCCCCGGAGGGGACGTGAAACAGCCCCAGCATTTT.

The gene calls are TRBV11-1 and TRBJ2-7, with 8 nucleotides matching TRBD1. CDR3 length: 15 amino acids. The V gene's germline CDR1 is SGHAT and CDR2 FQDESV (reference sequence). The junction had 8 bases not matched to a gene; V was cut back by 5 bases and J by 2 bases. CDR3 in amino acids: CASSQTGAVPYEQYF. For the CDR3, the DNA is TGTGCCAGCAGCCAGACAGGGGCCGTTCCCTACGAGCAGTACTTC.

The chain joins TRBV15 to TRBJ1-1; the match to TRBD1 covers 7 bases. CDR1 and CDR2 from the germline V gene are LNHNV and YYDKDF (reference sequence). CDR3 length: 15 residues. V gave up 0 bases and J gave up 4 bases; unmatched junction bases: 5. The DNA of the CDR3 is TGTGCCACCAGCAGAGACCCAGGGGGTGGCACTGAAGCTTTCTTT. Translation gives CATSRDPGGGTEAFF.

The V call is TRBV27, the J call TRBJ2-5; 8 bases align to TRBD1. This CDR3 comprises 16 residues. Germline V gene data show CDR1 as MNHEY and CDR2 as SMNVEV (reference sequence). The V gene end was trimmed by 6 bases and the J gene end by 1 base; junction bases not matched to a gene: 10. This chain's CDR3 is CASRPRVGTGQETQYF. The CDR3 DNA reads TGTGCCAGCAGGCCCCGGGTCGGGACAGGCCAAGAGACCCAGTACTTC.

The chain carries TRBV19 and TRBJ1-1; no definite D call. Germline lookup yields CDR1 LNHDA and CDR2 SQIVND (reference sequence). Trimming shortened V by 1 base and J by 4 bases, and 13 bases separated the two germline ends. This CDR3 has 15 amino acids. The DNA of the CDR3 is TGTGCCAGTAGTATAGGGGCCAGACGGCTCACTGAAGCTTTCTTT. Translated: CASSIGARRLTEAFF.

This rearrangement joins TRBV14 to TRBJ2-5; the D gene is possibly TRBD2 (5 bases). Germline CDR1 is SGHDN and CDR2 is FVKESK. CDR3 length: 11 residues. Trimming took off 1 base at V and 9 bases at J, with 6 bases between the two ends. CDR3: CASSQVEAQYF. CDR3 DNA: TGTGCCAGCAGCCAAGTGGAGGCCCAGTACTTC.

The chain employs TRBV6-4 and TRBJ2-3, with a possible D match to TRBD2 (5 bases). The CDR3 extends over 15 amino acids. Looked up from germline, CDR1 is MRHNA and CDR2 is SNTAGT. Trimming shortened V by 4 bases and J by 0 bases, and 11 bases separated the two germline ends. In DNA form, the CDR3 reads TGTGCCAGCAGTGGGAGCGGACCTAGCACAGATACGCAGTATTTT. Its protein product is CASSGSGPSTDTQYF.

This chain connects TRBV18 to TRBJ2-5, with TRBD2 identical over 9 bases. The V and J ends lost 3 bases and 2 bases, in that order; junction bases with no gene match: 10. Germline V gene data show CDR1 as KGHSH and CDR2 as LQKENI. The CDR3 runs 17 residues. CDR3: CASSPRIGGREQETQYF. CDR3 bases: TGTGCCAGCTCACCCCGCATTGGCGGGAGGGAGCAAGAGACCCAGTACTTC.

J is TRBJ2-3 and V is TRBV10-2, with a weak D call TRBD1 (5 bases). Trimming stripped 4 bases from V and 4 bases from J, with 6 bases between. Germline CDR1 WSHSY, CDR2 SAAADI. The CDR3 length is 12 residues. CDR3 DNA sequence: TGCGCCAGCAGTGCAGGGTCAGATACGCAGTATTTT. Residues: CASSAGSDTQYF.

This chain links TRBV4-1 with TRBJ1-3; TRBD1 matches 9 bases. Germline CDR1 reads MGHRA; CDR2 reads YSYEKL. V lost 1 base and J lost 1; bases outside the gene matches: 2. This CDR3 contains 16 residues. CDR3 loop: CASSQVQGASGNTIYF. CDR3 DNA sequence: TGCGCCAGCAGCCAAGTACAGGGGGCATCTGGAAACACCATATATTTT.

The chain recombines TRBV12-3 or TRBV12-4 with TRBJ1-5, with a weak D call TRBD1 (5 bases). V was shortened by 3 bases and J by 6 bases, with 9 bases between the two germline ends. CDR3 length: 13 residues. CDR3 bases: TGTGCCAGCAGTTTCGGGGGGGGTCAGCCCCAGCATTTT. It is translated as CASSFGGGQPQHF.

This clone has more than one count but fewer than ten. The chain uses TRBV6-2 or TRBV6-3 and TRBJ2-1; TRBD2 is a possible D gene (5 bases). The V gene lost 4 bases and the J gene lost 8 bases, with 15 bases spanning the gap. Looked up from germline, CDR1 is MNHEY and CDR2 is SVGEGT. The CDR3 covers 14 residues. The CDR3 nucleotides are TGTGCCAGCAGTTGGACTTACCTAGGGCATGAGCAGTTCTTC. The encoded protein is CASSWTYLGHEQFF.

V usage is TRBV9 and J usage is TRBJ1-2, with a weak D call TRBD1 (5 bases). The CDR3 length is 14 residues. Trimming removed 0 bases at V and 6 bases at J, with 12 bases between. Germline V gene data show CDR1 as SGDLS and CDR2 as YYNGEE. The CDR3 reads CASSVEGSEDGYTF. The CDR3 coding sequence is TGTGCCAGCAGCGTAGAGGGGTCTGAGGATGGCTACACCTTC.

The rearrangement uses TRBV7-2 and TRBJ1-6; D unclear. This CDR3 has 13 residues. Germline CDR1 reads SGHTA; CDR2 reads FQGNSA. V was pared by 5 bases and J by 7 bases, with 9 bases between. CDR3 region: CASSTNRNSPLHF. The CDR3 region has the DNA TGTGCCAGCAGCACAAACAGAAATTCACCCCTCCACTTT.

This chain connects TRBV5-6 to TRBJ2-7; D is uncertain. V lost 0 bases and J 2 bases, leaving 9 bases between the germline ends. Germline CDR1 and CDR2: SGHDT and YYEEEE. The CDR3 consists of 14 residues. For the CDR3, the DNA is TGTGCCAGCAGCTTGGACGGCAGGACCTACGAGCAGTACTTC. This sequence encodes CASSLDGRTYEQYF. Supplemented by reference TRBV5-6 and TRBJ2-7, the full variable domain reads DAGVTQSPTHLIKTRGQQVTLRCSPKSGHDTVSWYQQALGQGPQFIFQYYEEEERQRGNFPDRFSGHQFPNYSSELNVNALLLGDSALYLCASSLDGRTYEQYFGPGTRLTVT.

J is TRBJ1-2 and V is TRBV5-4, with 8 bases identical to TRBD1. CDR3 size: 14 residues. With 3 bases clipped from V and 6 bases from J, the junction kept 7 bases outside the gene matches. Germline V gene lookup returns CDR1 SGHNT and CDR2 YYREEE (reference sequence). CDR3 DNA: TGTGCCAGCAGCTCCCAGGGGGCGAACGATGGCTACACCTTC. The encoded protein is CASSSQGANDGYTF.

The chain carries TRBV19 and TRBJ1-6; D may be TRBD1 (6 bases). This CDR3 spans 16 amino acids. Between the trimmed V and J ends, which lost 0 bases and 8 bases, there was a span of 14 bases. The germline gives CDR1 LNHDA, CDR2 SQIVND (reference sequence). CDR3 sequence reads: CASSIDRPRGDSPLHF. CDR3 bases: TGTGCCAGTAGTATAGATCGACCCAGGGGCGATTCACCCCTCCACTTT.

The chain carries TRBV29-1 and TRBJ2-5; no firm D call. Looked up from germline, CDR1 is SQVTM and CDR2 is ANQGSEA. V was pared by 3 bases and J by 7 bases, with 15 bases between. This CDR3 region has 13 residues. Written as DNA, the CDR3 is TGCAGCGTTGAGATTGGCGGCGCTGCGACCCAGTACTTC. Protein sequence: CSVEIGGAATQYF.

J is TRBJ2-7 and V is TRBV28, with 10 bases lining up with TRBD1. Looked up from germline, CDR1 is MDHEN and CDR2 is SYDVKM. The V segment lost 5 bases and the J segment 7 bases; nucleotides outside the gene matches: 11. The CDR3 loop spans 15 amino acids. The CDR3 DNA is TGTGCCAGCAGTCCCCCGGGACAGGGGAAGTGGGAGCAGTACTTC. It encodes CASSPPGQGKWEQYF.

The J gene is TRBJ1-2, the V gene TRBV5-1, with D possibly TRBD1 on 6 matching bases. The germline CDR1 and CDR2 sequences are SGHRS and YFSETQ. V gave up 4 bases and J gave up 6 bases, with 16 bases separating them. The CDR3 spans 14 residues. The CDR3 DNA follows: TGCGCCAGCAGCGTACAGGGTGGCTTCGATGGCTACACCTTC. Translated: CASSVQGGFDGYTF.

Here the CDR3 reads CASSYRLAGDPGEQYF. The CDR3 DNA follows: TGTGCCAGCAGTTACAGACTAGCGGGAGATCCTGGCGAGCAGTACTTC. This chain joins TRBV6-5 and TRBJ2-7; TRBD2 matches at 12 bases. V was pared by 2 bases and J by 6 bases, with 8 bases of the junction left unmatched. The V gene's germline CDR1 is MNHEY and CDR2 SVGAGI. The CDR3 consists of 16 residues.

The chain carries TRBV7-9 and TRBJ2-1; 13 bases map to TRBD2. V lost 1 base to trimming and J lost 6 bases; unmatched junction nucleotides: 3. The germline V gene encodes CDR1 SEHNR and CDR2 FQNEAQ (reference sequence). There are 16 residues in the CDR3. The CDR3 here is CASSLGGLAGVNEQFF. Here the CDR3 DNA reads TGTGCCAGCAGCTTAGGCGGACTAGCGGGAGTCAATGAGCAGTTCTTC.

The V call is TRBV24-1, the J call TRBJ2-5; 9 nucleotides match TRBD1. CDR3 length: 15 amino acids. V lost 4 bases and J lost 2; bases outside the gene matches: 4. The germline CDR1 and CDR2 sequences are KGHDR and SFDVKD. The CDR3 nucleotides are TGTGCCACCAGTGACTGGGGACAGGGTCAAGAGACCCAGTACTTC. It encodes CATSDWGQGQETQYF.

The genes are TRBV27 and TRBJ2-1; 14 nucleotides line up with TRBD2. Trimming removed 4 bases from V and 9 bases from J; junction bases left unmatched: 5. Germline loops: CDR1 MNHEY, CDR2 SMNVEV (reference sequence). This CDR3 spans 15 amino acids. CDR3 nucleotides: TGTGCCAGCAGTTCTCGACTAGCGGGGGGGCCTGAGCAGTTCTTC. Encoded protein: CASSSRLAGGPEQFF.

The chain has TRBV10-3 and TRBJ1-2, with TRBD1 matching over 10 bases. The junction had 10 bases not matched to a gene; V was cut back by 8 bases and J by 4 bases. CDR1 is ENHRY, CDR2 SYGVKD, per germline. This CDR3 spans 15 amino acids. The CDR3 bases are TGTGCCATCGGGGGTGACAGGGGGCCTATCTATGGCTACACCTTC. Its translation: CAIGGDRGPIYGYTF.

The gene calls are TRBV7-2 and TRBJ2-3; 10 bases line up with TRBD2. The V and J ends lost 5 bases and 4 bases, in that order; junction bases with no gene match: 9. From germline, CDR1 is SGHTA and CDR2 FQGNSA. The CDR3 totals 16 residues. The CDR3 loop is CASSAQSGTSADTQYF. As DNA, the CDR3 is TGTGCCAGCAGCGCACAGTCCGGGACTAGCGCAGATACGCAGTATTTT. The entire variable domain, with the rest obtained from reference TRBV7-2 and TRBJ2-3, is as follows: GAGVSQSPSNKVTEKGKDVELRCDPISGHTALYWYRQSLGQGLEFLIYFQGNSAPDKSGLPSDRFSAERTGGSVSTLTIQRTQQEDSAVYLCASSAQSGTSADTQYFGPGTRLTVL.